The 2 T cell receptor beta chains in this list originate from one sample, sequenced in a study of graft-versus-host responses after intestinal transplantation. Investigators treated the graft tissue so that it released intraepithelial and lamina propria lymphocytes. Method: immunoSEQ multiplex PCR; TCRdb's copy keeps in-frame clones and lacks some. The table lists 15,000 to 20,000 clones, 70% to 85% of them singletons, with approximately 5% in the top ten. Source: ileum tissue, taken 17 days after transplant. The receptors were sampled from a human patient who received an intestinal transplant, so some T cells may come from the graft donor.

The gene calls are TRBV5-1 and TRBJ2-4, with 8 bases fitting TRBD2. Germline V gene sequence: CDR1 SGHRS, CDR2 YFSETQ. The CDR3 sequence is 19 residues long. The trim removed 2 bases at V and 1 base at J, leaving 14 bases unmatched. The CDR3: CASSFRSKREYMAKNIQYF. Here the CDR3 DNA reads TGCGCCAGCAGCTTCCGGAGTAAGCGGGAGTACATGGCCAAAAACATTCAGTACTTC.

The chain links TRBV4-1 to TRBJ2-1; 11 bases line up with TRBD2. Losses at the gene ends were 0 bases for V and 5 bases for J; bases not matched to a gene: 6. Germline values: CDR1 MGHRA, CDR2 YSYEKL. The CDR3 is 17 residues long. CDR3 DNA: TGCGCCAGCAGCCAAGAGGGGGCTAGCGGGAGGAACAATGAGCAGTTCTTC. The encoded protein is CASSQEGASGRNNEQFF.